This entry features one TCR beta chain sequence. As yet, its antigen is unknown. This record comes from a study of Ad26.COV2.S vaccination and SARS-CoV-2 variants. Study context: Recipients of Ad26.COV2.S got it intramuscularly, once or twice 56 days apart. Findings and limits, study-wide: Vaccinees and placebo recipients showed similar non-spike TCR breadth.

The CDR3 consists of 14 residues. CDR1 and CDR2 (germline): SGHTA, FQGNSA. Trimming took off 2 bases at V and 3 bases at J, with 10 bases between the two ends. The protocol was immunoSEQ multiplex PCR, while the TCRdb copy is restricted to in-frame clones and leaves out a portion. The sample yields 450,000 to 550,000 clones, about 89% seen once. Stated treatment: some 20 received Ad26.COV2.S at low or high dose, single or two shots; about 5 received placebo; per-sample allocation not given. Specimen acquisition occurred on day 63 following the initial vaccine or placebo injection. Cohort 1b enrolled adults aged 18-55 years in Boston.

The chain carries TRBV7-2 and TRBJ1-1; D call uncertain. The sequencing used peripheral blood, collected in a trial of Ad26.COV2.S vaccine versus placebo. The sequence came from a person between 18 and 59 years old who received the Ad26.COV2.S COVID-19 vaccine or a placebo. This CDR3 is CASSLSVPDTEAFF. The CDR3 bases are TGTGCCAGCAGCTTAAGCGTGCCGGACACTGAAGCTTTCTTT.